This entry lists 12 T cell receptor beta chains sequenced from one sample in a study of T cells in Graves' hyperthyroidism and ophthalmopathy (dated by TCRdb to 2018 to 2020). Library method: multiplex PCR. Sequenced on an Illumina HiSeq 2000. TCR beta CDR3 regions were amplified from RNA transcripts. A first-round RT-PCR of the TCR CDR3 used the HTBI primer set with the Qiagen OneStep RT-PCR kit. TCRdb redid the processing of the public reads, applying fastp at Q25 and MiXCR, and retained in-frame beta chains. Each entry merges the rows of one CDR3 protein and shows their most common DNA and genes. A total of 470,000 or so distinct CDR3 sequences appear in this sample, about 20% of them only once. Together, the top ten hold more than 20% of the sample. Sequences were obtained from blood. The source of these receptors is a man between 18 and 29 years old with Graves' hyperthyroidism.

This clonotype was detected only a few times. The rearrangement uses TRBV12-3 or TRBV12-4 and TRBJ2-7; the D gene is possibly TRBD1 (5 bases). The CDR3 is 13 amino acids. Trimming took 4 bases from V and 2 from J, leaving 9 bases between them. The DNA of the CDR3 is TGTGCCAGCAGTTCCCCGACAGCCTACGAGCAGTACTTC. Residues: CASSSPTAYEQYF.

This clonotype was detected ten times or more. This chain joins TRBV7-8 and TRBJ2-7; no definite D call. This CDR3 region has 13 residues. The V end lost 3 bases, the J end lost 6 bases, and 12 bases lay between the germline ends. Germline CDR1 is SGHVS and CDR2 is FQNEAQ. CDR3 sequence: CASSFSSDVEQYF. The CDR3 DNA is TGTGCCAGCAGCTTCAGTTCGGACGTCGAGCAGTACTTC.

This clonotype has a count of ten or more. The CDR3 DNA reads as TGCAGTGCTAGAGGCGCAGGGAGAGGAGACACTGAAGCTTTCTTT. As protein: CSARGAGRGDTEAFF. The rearrangement links TRBV20-1 to TRBJ1-1; D perhaps matches TRBD1 (5 bases). CDR3 length: 15 residues. The germline V gene has CDR1 DFQATT and CDR2 SNEGSKA (reference sequence). The V end lost 1 base, the J end lost 3 bases, and 15 bases lay between the germline ends.

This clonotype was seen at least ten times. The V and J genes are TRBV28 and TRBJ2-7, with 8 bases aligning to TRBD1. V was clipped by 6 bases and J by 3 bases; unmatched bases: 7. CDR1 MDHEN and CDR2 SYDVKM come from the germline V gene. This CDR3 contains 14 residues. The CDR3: CASRFGQGFYEQYF. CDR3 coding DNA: TGTGCCAGCAGATTTGGACAGGGTTTCTACGAGCAGTACTTC.

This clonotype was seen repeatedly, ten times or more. The DNA of the CDR3 is TGTGCCAGCGGAGAGAACACTGAAGCTTTCTTT. It encodes CASGENTEAFF. The V gene is TRBV12-3 or TRBV12-4, the J gene TRBJ1-1, with no clear D. The V gene lost 8 bases and the J gene lost 1 base, with 5 bases spanning the gap. CDR3 length equals 11 residues.

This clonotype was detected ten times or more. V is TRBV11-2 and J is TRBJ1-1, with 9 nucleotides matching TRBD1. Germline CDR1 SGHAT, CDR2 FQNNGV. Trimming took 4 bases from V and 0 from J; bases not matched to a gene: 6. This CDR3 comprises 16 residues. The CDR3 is CASSSGTGRLNTEAFF. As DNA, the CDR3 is TGTGCCAGCAGCTCAGGGACAGGGCGGCTGAACACTGAAGCTTTCTTT.

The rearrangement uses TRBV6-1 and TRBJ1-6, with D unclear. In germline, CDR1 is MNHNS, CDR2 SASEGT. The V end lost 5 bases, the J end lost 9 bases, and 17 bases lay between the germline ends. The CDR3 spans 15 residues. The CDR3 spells CASSPLVGRSSPLHF. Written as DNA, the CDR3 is TGTGCCAGCAGTCCCTTGGTAGGGCGGAGTTCACCCCTCCACTTT.

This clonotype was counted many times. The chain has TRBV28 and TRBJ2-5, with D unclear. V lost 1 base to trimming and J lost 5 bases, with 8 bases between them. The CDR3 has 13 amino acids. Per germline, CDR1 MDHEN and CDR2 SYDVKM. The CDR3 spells CASSLLNGETQYF. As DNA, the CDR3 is TGTGCCAGCAGTTTATTAAACGGGGAGACCCAGTACTTC. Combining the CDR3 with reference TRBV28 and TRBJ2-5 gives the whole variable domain DVKVTQSSRYLVKRTGEKVFLECVQDMDHENMFWYRQDPGLGLRLIYFSYDVKMKEKGDIPEGYSVSREKKERFSLILESASTNQTSMYLCASSLLNGETQYFGPGTRLLVL.

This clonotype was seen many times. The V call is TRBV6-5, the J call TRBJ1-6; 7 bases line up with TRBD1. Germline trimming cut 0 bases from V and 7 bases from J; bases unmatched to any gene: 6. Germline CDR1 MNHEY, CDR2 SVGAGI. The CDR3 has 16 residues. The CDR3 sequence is CASSYSTGVGNSPLHF. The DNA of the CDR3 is TGTGCCAGCAGTTACTCTACAGGGGTGGGGAATTCACCCCTCCACTTT.

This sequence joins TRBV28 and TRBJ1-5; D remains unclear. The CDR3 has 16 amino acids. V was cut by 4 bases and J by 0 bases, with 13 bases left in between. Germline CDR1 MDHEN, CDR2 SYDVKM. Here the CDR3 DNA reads TGTGCCAGCAGTTGGTCAGGTCGGGATAGCAATCAGCCCCAGCATTTT. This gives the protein CASSWSGRDSNQPQHF.

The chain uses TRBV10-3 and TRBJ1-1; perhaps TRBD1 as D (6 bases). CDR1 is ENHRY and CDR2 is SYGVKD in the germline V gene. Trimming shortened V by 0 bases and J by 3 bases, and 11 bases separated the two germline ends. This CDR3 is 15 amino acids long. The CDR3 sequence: CAISESGRGYTEAFF. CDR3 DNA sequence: TGTGCCATCAGTGAGTCGGGCAGGGGCTACACTGAAGCTTTCTTT.

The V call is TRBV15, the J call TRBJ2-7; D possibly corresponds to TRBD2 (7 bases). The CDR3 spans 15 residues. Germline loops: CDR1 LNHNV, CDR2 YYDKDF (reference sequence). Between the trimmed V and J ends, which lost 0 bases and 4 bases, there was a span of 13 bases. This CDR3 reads CATSRDGGAGYEQYF. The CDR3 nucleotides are TGTGCCACCAGCAGAGATGGGGGGGCGGGGTACGAGCAGTACTTC.